One sample yielded the 9 T cell receptor beta chains listed below, sequenced in a study of T cells in narcolepsy. Using immunoSEQ multiplex PCR, the repertoire was profiled, and TCRdb retains in-frame clones only, with some absent. The repertoire holds around 18,000 clones, with 70% to 90% as singletons. Input material: memory (CD45RA-) CD4+ T cells from blood. Every receptor here comes from a human donor in good health.

The J gene is TRBJ1-2, the V gene TRBV4-3; TRBD1 matches at 11 bases. This CDR3 has 16 residues. V gave up 3 bases and J gave up 8 bases; unmatched junction bases: 11. In germline, CDR1 is LGHNA, CDR2 YSLEER. The DNA of the CDR3 is TGCGCCAGCAGCCATATAATCCGGGACAGGGGGTCAGGCTACACCTTC. This codes for CASSHIIRDRGSGYTF.

The chain links TRBV6-6 to TRBJ2-5, with D perhaps matching TRBD1 (5 bases). The assigned J gene may be wrong: the sequence end matches TRBJ2-7 better. Germline loops: CDR1 MNHNY, CDR2 SVGAGI (reference sequence). The CDR3 extends over 12 amino acids. This chain's CDR3 is CASSPTAYEQYF. Here the CDR3 DNA reads TGTGCCAGCAGCCCGACAGCCTACGAGCAGTACTTC.

The V and J genes are TRBV11-2 and TRBJ1-1; no reliable D call. Germline CDR1 and CDR2: SGHAT and FQNNGV. The CDR3 sequence is 15 residues long. V lost 2 bases and J 0 bases, leaving 10 bases between the germline ends. The CDR3 protein is CASSLSPGMNTEAFF. CDR3 nucleotides: TGTGCCAGCAGCTTATCTCCCGGAATGAACACTGAAGCTTTCTTT.

The V and J genes are TRBV30 and TRBJ1-1; the D gene is possibly TRBD1 (5 bases). Germline V gene data show CDR1 as GTSNPN and CDR2 as SVGIG (reference sequence). The CDR3 totals 14 residues. V was pared by 8 bases and J by 11 bases, with 27 bases between. Here the CDR3 reads CAHGDRAVGLRAFF. The CDR3 nucleotides read TGTGCCCATGGGGACCGGGCGGTTGGTTTGAGGGCTTTCTTT.

V gene TRBV7-9 combines with J gene TRBJ2-5; 11 nucleotides agree with TRBD1. The CDR3 totals 17 residues. Trimming took 5 bases from V and 2 from J; bases not matched to a gene: 10. Germline CDR1 reads SEHNR; CDR2 reads FQNEAQ (reference sequence). Here the CDR3 DNA reads TGTGCCAGCAGCCCCGGACAGGGGGCAGGAGGTCAAGAGACCCAGTACTTC. This encodes CASSPGQGAGGQETQYF.

Here the CDR3 reads CASSGDAASGTDTQYF. As DNA, the CDR3 is TGTGCCAGCAGTGGAGATGCGGCTAGCGGCACAGATACGCAGTATTTT. This chain uses TRBV6-4 with TRBJ2-3, with D perhaps matching TRBD2 (6 bases). The germline gives CDR1 MRHNA, CDR2 SNTAGT. The CDR3 extends over 16 amino acids. The V gene lost 4 bases and the J gene lost 1 base, with 15 bases spanning the gap.

The chain joins TRBV7-3 to TRBJ2-2; the match to TRBD1 covers 9 bases. This CDR3 spans 15 amino acids. The germline V gene encodes CDR1 SGHTA and CDR2 FQGTGA. The ends lost 4 bases at V and 2 bases at J; junction bases unmatched: 2. CDR3 sequence reads: CASSSGQGNTGELFF. CDR3 DNA sequence: TGTGCCAGCAGCTCGGGACAGGGAAACACCGGGGAGCTGTTTTTT.

The V call is TRBV5-1, the J call TRBJ2-1, with 13 bases matching TRBD2. The CDR3 sequence is 16 residues long. Germline values: CDR1 SGHRS, CDR2 YFSETQ. V dropped 4 bases and J dropped 7; count of bases not matched to a gene: 8. CDR3 DNA: TGCGCCAGCAGCAAAACTAGCGGGGGGGCCTTAAATGAGCAGTTCTTC. The encoded protein is CASSKTSGGALNEQFF.

The V gene is TRBV19, the J gene TRBJ1-3; D is perhaps TRBD1 (5 bases). V was trimmed by 6 bases and J by 0 bases, leaving 12 bases between them. CDR1 is LNHDA, CDR2 SQIVND, per germline (reference sequence). The CDR3 has 15 residues. CDR3 sequence reads: CASSSDSASGNTIYF. In DNA, the CDR3 is TGTGCCAGTAGCAGCGACAGTGCCTCTGGAAACACCATATATTTT.